These T cell receptor beta chains were read from a single sample in a study of T-cell reconstitution after alpha-beta-depleted transplantation in children. A single record per CDR3 protein comes from TCRdb applying MiXCR to the PCR reads. Of about 400,000 distinct CDR3 sequences listed, roughly 17% are singletons. The starting material was PBMCs, mostly from graft donor cells, obtained 360 days after TCRalphabeta/CD19-depleted stem cell transplant. These receptors all come from a boy under two years old who had a stem cell transplant for Wiskott-Aldrich syndrome, so the T cells may come from the graft donor. Both conserved end residues are part of each CDR3. D genes are given only for firm matches. Not every row has a clone size; where given, it reads once, few, many or a size class.

>.|.|TRBV20-1|TRBJ2-3
CSARVIRSVRGARADTQYF
TGCAGTGCTAGAGTTATCCGGAGTGTGAGGGGCGCAAGGGCAGATACGCAGTATTTT
>.|few|TRBV28|TRBJ1-5
CASSSRVRTRSNQPQHF
TGTGCCAGCAGTTCTAGGGTAAGGACTCGTAGCAATCAGCCCCAGCATTTT
>TRBD1|.|TRBV29-1|TRBJ1-2
CSAWTGTSEGGYTF
TGCAGCGCCTGGACAGGGACTAGTGAGGGGGGCTACACCTTC
>.|.|TRBV29-1|TRBJ2-1
CSVWPLTGYNEQFF
TGCAGCGTTTGGCCCCTGACGGGCTACAATGAGCAGTTCTTC
>TRBD1|.|TRBV20-1|TRBJ2-5
CSARTGGQETQYF
TGCAGTGCCCGCACAGGGGGGCAAGAGACCCAGTACTTC
>.|.|TRBV20-1|TRBJ2-1
CSATRYSYNEQFF
TGCAGTGCCACCCGGTACTCCTACAATGAGCAGTTCTTC
>.|.|TRBV2|TRBJ2-1
CASSEALPQENEQFF
TGTGCCAGCAGTGAAGCGCTTCCTCAGGAAAATGAGCAGTTCTTC
>.|few|TRBV5-1|TRBJ2-7
CASSLEGVQYF
TGCGCCAGCAGCTTGGAAGGGGTGCAGTACTTC
>.|.|TRBV3-1|TRBJ1-1
CACSKQVLWAPRTEAFF
TGTGCCTGCAGCAAACAGGTGCTTTGGGCACCGCGAACTGAAGCTTTCTTT
>.|.|TRBV6-5|TRBJ2-7
CASSYGRGVYEQYF
TGTGCCAGCAGTTATGGACGCGGAGTCTACGAGCAGTACTTC
>TRBD2|.|TRBV29-1|TRBJ2-1
CSVRRGTSGRQGWSYNEQFF
TGCAGCGTTCGACGGGGGACTAGCGGGAGGCAAGGGTGGTCCTACAATGAGCAGTTCTTC
>.|.|TRBV20-1|TRBJ2-2
CSARRTVNTGELFF
TGCAGTGCTAGAAGGACCGTGAACACCGGGGAGCTGTTTTTT
>.|.|TRBV11-2|TRBJ2-1
CASRQLKTRWNEQFF
TGTGCCAGCCGCCAATTGAAGACTAGGTGGAATGAGCAGTTCTTC
>.|.|TRBV5-1|TRBJ2-1
CASSLAKTAYEQFF
TGCGCCAGCAGCTTGGCCAAAACAGCGTATGAGCAGTTCTTC
>.|few|TRBV29-1|TRBJ2-2
CSVESRRSGELFF
TGCAGCGTAGAGAGTAGGAGATCCGGGGAGCTGTTTTTT
>TRBD2|.|TRBV15|TRBJ2-1
CATGRALGGSYEQFF
TGTGCCACCGGCAGGGCCCTTGGCGGGAGCTATGAGCAGTTCTTC
>TRBD1|.|TRBV7-2|TRBJ2-7
CASSLAVDRFSYEQYF
TGTGCCAGCAGCTTAGCGGTGGACAGGTTCTCTTACGAGCAGTACTTC
>TRBD2|few|TRBV18|TRBJ2-7
CASSAGTSGAQYF
TGTGCCAGCTCGGCTGGGACTAGCGGGGCCCAGTACTTC
>.|.|TRBV10-3|TRBJ2-6
CAISESRSYGANVLTF
TGTGCCATCAGTGAGTCAAGGAGTTATGGGGCCAACGTCCTGACTTTC
>TRBD2|few|TRBV12-3/TRBV12-4|TRBJ2-3
CASSFLAVTDTQYF
TGTGCCAGCAGTTTCCTAGCGGTCACAGATACGCAGTATTTT
>.|.|TRBV20-1|TRBJ2-3
CSASIPGGTDTQYF
TGCAGTGCTAGCATTCCGGGAGGCACAGATACGCAGTATTTT
>.|few|TRBV12-3/TRBV12-4|TRBJ2-7
CASSRQAIPSYEQYF
TGTGCCAGCAGTAGACAGGCTATTCCCTCCTACGAGCAGTACTTC
>.|.|TRBV6-5|TRBJ1-1
CASSYDRTNLAEAFF
TGTGCCAGCAGTTACGACAGGACTAACCTTGCTGAAGCTTTCTTT
>TRBD1|few|TRBV10-1|TRBJ1-6
CASRTGRNSPLHF
TGCGCCAGCCGGACAGGGAGAAATTCACCCCTCCACTTT
>TRBD1|.|TRBV7-9|TRBJ2-7
CASSGDRPDGQYF
TGTGCCAGCAGCGGGGACAGGCCTGACGGGCAGTACTTC
>.|few|TRBV29-1|TRBJ1-1
CSVDELGGTEAFF
TGCAGCGTTGATGAGCTGGGAGGCACTGAAGCTTTCTTT
>.|few|TRBV20-1|TRBJ2-3
CSARGPDTQYF
TGCAGTGCTAGAGGTCCAGATACGCAGTATTTT
>TRBD2|few|TRBV11-3|TRBJ2-1
CASSYILAGVYNEQFF
TGTGCCAGCAGCTATATACTAGCGGGGGTCTACAATGAGCAGTTCTTC
>.|few|TRBV6-1|TRBJ2-3
CASSKQGTLSTDTQYF
TGTGCCAGCAGTAAGCAGGGCACCCTTAGCACAGATACGCAGTATTTT
>.|few|TRBV5-1|TRBJ2-7
CASSFTGDGYEQYF
TGCGCCAGCAGCTTTACGGGAGATGGGTACGAGCAGTACTTC
>.|many|TRBV5-1|TRBJ2-2
CASSLDTDSGWAGELFF
TGCGCCAGCAGCTTGGATACCGATAGTGGGTGGGCCGGGGAGCTGTTTTTT
>TRBD2|few|TRBV6-5|TRBJ2-1
CASSYSGTRLYNEQFF
TGTGCCAGCAGTTACTCGGGGACTAGGCTCTACAATGAGCAGTTCTTC
>TRBD2|.|TRBV12-5|TRBJ2-2
CASGLVLLAGASTGELFF
TGTGCTAGTGGTTTGGTCCTTCTAGCGGGGGCCTCCACCGGGGAGCTGTTTTTT
>.|few|TRBV10-3|TRBJ1-2
CAITSNLYGYTF
TGTGCCATCACCAGCAATCTCTATGGCTACACCTTC
>.|few|TRBV20-1|TRBJ2-7
CSAIRSPLKGYEQYF
TGCAGTGCTATAAGGAGCCCCCTCAAGGGCTACGAGCAGTACTTC
>.|many|TRBV5-1|TRBJ2-1
CASSLGTGNEQFF
TGCGCCAGCAGCCTAGGGACGGGGAATGAGCAGTTCTTC
>TRBD2|few|TRBV12-3/TRBV12-4|TRBJ2-4
CASSTRLAGGSAKNIQYF
TGTGCCAGCAGTACCCGACTAGCGGGGGGGTCGGCCAAAAACATTCAGTACTTC
>TRBD2|.|TRBV4-3|TRBJ2-3
CASSLGSGRGGGADTQYF
TGCGCCAGCAGTCTAGGTAGCGGGAGGGGTGGTGGGGCAGATACGCAGTATTTT
>TRBD2|few|TRBV3-1|TRBJ2-5
CASSRRGIQETQYF
TGTGCCAGCAGCCGGCGGGGGATTCAAGAGACCCAGTACTTC
>TRBD2|.|TRBV5-1|TRBJ2-3
CASSRWILAGSTDTQYF
TGCGCCAGCAGCCGTTGGATCCTAGCGGGAAGCACAGATACGCAGTATTTT
>TRBD1|.|TRBV12-3/TRBV12-4|TRBJ1-5
CASSWTGGVQPQHF
TGTGCCAGCAGTTGGACAGGGGGGGTTCAGCCCCAGCATTTT
>TRBD2|.|TRBV10-3|TRBJ2-2
CAISESKRGSRDTGELFF
TGTGCCATCAGTGAGTCAAAGCGCGGGAGCAGGGACACCGGGGAGCTGTTTTTT
>.|.|TRBV6-6|TRBJ2-7
CASSYRVAYEQYF
TGTGCCAGCAGTTACAGGGTTGCCTACGAGCAGTACTTC
>TRBD1|few|TRBV5-1|TRBJ2-6
CASSMDRGSGANVLTF
TGCGCCAGCAGTATGGACAGGGGATCAGGGGCCAACGTCCTGACTTTC
>TRBD2|few|TRBV27|TRBJ2-1
CASSLSIGGRRGEQFF
TGTGCCAGCAGTTTATCGATCGGCGGGAGGCGGGGTGAGCAGTTCTTC
>.|.|TRBV29-1|TRBJ1-2
CSVGQGLGHF
TGCAGCGTTGGCCAGGGTCTCGGTCACTTC
>TRBD2|.|TRBV18|TRBJ2-1
CASSTPLSLAGDLLYNEQFF
TGTGCCAGCTCCACCCCACTGAGTCTAGCGGGAGACCTACTCTACAATGAGCAGTTCTTC
>TRBD1|many|TRBV29-1|TRBJ2-7
CSVRTGPYEQYF
TGCAGCGTCCGGACAGGGCCCTACGAGCAGTACTTC
>.|.|TRBV28|TRBJ1-1
CASSLFSGKGTEAFF
TGTGCCAGCAGTTTATTCTCAGGGAAAGGAACTGAAGCTTTCTTT
>TRBD1|.|TRBV6-2/TRBV6-3|TRBJ2-7
CASSPGQGIRQYF
TGTGCCAGCAGTCCGGGACAGGGAATTAGGCAGTACTTC